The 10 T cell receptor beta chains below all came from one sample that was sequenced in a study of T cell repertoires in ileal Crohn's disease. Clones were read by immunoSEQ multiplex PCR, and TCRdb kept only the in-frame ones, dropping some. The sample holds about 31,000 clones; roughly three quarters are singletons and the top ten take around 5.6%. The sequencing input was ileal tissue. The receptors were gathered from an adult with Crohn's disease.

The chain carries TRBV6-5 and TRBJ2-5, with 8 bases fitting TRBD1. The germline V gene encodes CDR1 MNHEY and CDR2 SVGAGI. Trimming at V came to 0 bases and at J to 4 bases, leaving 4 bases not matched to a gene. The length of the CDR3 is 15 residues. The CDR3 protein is CASSYSTGEGETQYF. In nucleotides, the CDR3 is TGTGCCAGCAGTTACTCGACAGGGGAAGGAGAGACCCAGTACTTC.

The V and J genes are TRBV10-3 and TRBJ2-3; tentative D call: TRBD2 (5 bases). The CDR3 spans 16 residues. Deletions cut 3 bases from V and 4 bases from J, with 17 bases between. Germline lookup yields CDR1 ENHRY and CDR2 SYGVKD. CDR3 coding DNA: TGTGCCATCAGTGACCCAAAACTAGGGTTGGCAGATACGCAGTATTTT. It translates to CAISDPKLGLADTQYF.

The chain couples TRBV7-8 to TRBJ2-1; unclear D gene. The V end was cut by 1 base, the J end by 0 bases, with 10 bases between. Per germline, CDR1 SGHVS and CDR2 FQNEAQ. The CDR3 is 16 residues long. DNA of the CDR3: TGTGCCAGCAGCTTAGTGGCGGCCAGCTCCTACAATGAGCAGTTCTTC. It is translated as CASSLVAASSYNEQFF. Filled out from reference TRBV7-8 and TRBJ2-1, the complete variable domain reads GAGVSQSPRYKVAKRGQDVALRCDPISGHVSLFWYQQALGQGPEFLTYFQNEAQLDKSGLPSDRFFAERPEGSVSTLKIQRTQQEDSAVYLCASSLVAASSYNEQFFGPGTRLTVL.

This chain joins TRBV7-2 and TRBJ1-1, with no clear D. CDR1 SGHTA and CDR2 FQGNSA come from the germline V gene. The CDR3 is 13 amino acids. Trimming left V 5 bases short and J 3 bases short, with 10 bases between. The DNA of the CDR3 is TGTGCCAGCAGCGAGACGAGGGACACTGAAGCTTTCTTT. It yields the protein CASSETRDTEAFF.

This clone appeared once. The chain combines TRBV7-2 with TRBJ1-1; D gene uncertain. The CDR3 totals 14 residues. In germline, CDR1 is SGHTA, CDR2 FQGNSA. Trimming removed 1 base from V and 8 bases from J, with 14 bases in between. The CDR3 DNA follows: TGTGCCAGCAGCTTAGTGTGGCTATCGACAGAAGCTTTCTTT. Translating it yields CASSLVWLSTEAFF.

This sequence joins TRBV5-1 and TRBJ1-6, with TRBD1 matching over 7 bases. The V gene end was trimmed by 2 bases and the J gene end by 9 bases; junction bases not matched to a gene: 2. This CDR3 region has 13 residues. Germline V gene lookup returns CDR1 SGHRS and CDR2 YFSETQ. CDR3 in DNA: TGCGCCAGCAGCTTAGAGGGGGCTTCACCCCTCCACTTT. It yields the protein CASSLEGASPLHF.

CDR3 nucleotide sequence: TGTGCCTGGACCCCACAGGGGTATGGCTACACCTTC. Translated: CAWTPQGYGYTF. The chain recombines TRBV30 with TRBJ1-2; 7 nucleotides line up with TRBD1. This CDR3 spans 12 amino acids. Germline assignment: CDR1 GTSNPN and CDR2 SVGIG (reference sequence). V lost 4 bases, J lost 5 bases, and 4 bases stayed unmatched.

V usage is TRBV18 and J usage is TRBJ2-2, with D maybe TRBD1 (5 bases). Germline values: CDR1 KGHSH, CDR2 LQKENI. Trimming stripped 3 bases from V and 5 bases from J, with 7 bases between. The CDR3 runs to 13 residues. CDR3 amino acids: CASSPDMTGELFF. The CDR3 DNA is TGTGCCAGCTCACCGGACATGACCGGGGAGCTGTTTTTT.

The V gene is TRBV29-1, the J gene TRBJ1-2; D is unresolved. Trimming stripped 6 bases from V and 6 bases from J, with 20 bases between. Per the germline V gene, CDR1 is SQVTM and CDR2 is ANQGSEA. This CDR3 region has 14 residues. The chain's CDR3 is CSVPTRGVRDGYTF. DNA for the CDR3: TGCAGCGTACCCACTCGGGGAGTTCGGGATGGCTACACCTTC.

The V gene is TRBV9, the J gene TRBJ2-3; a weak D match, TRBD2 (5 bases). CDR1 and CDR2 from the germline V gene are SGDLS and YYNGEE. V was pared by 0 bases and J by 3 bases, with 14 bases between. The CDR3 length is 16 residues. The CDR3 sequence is CASSVDVSVVTDTQYF. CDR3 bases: TGTGCCAGCAGCGTAGATGTTAGCGTGGTAACAGATACGCAGTATTTT.